There are many counts of the clone carrying this T cell receptor beta chain. Trimming pared 4 bases from V and 2 bases from J, leaving 9 bases between. This CDR3 contains 14 residues. Germline CDR1 and CDR2: SGHTA and FQGNSA. From the RT-PCR reads, TCRdb called clonotypes with MiXCR, one entry per CDR3 protein. The repertoire has about 700,000 distinct CDR3 sequences, more than 13% of them found once; the top ten carry about 3.9%. The V call is TRBV7-2, the J call TRBJ1-5; no definite D call. Sequencing was carried out using memory CD4+ T cells from blood. This receptor was obtained from a female donor in good health, serving as a healthy control. This chain's CDR3 is CASSSPSGNQPQHF. CDR3 nucleotide sequence: TGTGCCAGCAGCTCACCCAGTGGCAATCAGCCCCAGCATTTT. Full variable domain (missing parts from reference TRBV7-2 and TRBJ1-5): GAGVSQSPSNKVTEKGKDVELRCDPISGHTALYWYRQSLGQGLEFLIYFQGNSAPDKSGLPSDRFSAERTGGSVSTLTIQRTQQEDSAVYLCASSSPSGNQPQHFGDGTRLSIL.